The 27 T cell receptor beta chains listed next were all sequenced from one sample in a study of T cells in Graves' hyperthyroidism and ophthalmopathy. Researchers took RNA transcripts and amplified the TCR beta CDR3 regions from them. With the HTBI primer set, the TCR CDR3 went through a first round of RT-PCR. TCRdb re-called the multiplex PCR reads through MiXCR, storing one row per CDR3 protein. The sample includes roughly 200,000 distinct CDR3 sequences, 18% of them seen just once. Sequencing used blood. The source is a man aged 40-55 years with Graves' hyperthyroidism.

This clonotype came up many times. V gene TRBV7-9 combines with J gene TRBJ2-1, with D hard to call. The length of the CDR3 is 14 residues. Germline-derived CDR1 and CDR2 are SEHNR and FQNEAQ (reference sequence). V lost 1 base, J lost 4 bases, and 8 bases lay in between. The CDR3 reads CASSLDRIYNEQFF. The DNA of the CDR3 is TGTGCCAGCAGCTTAGATAGGATTTACAATGAGCAGTTCTTC.

At least ten counts were recorded for this clonotype. The chain is built from TRBV28 and TRBJ1-1; TRBD1 aligns across 7 bases. Per the germline V gene, CDR1 is MDHEN and CDR2 is SYDVKM. This CDR3 comprises 14 residues. V lost 7 bases and J lost 6; bases outside the gene matches: 11. The CDR3 nucleotides are TGTGCCAGCACCAGAACAGGGGTGGTCTCTGAAGCTTTCTTT. Protein: CASTRTGVVSEAFF.

This clonotype was observed at least ten times. An end of the junction differs from the germline gene, which may be a read error. CDR3: CATGGAFGSPLHF. The DNA of the CDR3 is TGCGCGACTGGGGGGGCATTCGGTTCACCCCTCCACTTT. The chain uses TRBV27 and TRBJ1-6, with D maybe TRBD1 (6 bases). The CDR3 is 13 amino acids. Germline CDR1 MNHEY, CDR2 SMNVEV (reference sequence).

The genes are TRBV11-2 and TRBJ2-4; 9 bases match TRBD1. V was pared by 5 bases and J by 6 bases, with 8 bases of the junction left unmatched. This CDR3 contains 15 residues. Germline V gene sequence: CDR1 SGHAT, CDR2 FQNNGV. The CDR3 is CASSQMGQGINIQYF. Written as DNA, the CDR3 is TGTGCCAGCAGCCAAATGGGACAGGGAATAAACATTCAGTACTTC.

This clonotype came up many times. CDR3 sequence reads: CASRKLVAFNQPQHF. CDR3 DNA: TGTGCCAGCAGAAAGTTGGTGGCTTTCAATCAGCCCCAGCATTTT. This chain connects TRBV2 to TRBJ1-5; D not certain. The CDR3 has 15 amino acids. Per germline, CDR1 SNHLY and CDR2 FYNNEI. V was shortened by 6 bases and J by 3 bases, with 15 bases between the two germline ends.

This clonotype was recorded many times. The rearrangement joins TRBV18 to TRBJ2-1; 7 bases are a match to TRBD1. With V trimmed by 3 bases and J by 4 bases, 9 bases remained unmatched. Germline V lookup: CDR1 KGHSH, CDR2 LQKENI. The length of the CDR3 is 16 residues. The CDR3 region has the DNA TGTGCCAGCTCACCTATCGGGACAGCAGATTACAATGAGCAGTTCTTC. Its translation is CASSPIGTADYNEQFF.

This clonotype was seen at least ten times. The rearrangement links TRBV29-1 to TRBJ1-1; D uncertain. With 4 bases removed from V and 5 bases from J, the gap between germline ends came to 8 bases. Germline V lookup: CDR1 SQVTM, CDR2 ANQGSEA. The CDR3 runs to 11 residues. DNA for the CDR3: TGCAGCGTTGTGGGGTTAACTGAAGCTTTCTTT. Translation: CSVVGLTEAFF.

The sample holds many counts of this clonotype. J is TRBJ2-1 and V is TRBV7-9; D is ambiguous. This CDR3 contains 14 residues. The germline V gene encodes CDR1 SEHNR and CDR2 FQNEAQ (reference sequence). The V gene lost 2 bases and the J gene lost 5 bases, with 10 bases spanning the gap. The CDR3 DNA follows: TGTGCCAGCAGCTTATGGGAAGGGAACAATGAGCAGTTCTTC. Protein: CASSLWEGNNEQFF.

This clonotype has more than one count but fewer than ten. Possible read error: a much larger clone is one base away. The chain is built from TRBV28 and TRBJ1-5; D remains unclear. Germline assignment: CDR1 MDHEN and CDR2 SYDVKM. The CDR3 is made up of 15 amino acids. The DNA for the CDR3 is TGTGCCAGCAGTCCCGGCCCGTTTGGCAATCGGCCCCAGCATTTT. This encodes CASSPGPFGNRPQHF.

The table lists this clonotype with a few counts. Given a much more abundant clone one base away, this may be a read error. V gene TRBV2 combines with J gene TRBJ2-1; D is undetermined. The CDR3 is made up of 13 amino acids. Trimming stripped 4 bases from V and 8 bases from J, with 12 bases between. Looked up from germline, CDR1 is SNHLY and CDR2 is FYNNEI. The DNA of the CDR3 is TGTGCCAGCAGTGGAGCGCAAAGAGATGAGCAGTTCTTC. Translating gives CASSGAQRDEQFF.

This clonotype was detected many times. The chain joins TRBV7-2 to TRBJ2-7; 16 nucleotides line up with TRBD2. CDR1 is SGHTA and CDR2 is FQGNSA in the germline V gene. V lost 5 bases, J lost 5 bases, and 6 bases stayed unmatched. The CDR3 extends over 16 amino acids. This CDR3 reads CASSPGLAGGLHEQYF. The DNA of the CDR3 is TGTGCCAGCAGCCCGGGACTAGCGGGGGGGCTCCACGAGCAGTACTTC. Variable domain in full (rest from reference TRBV7-2 and TRBJ2-7): GAGVSQSPSNKVTEKGKDVELRCDPISGHTALYWYRQSLGQGLEFLIYFQGNSAPDKSGLPSDRFSAERTGGSVSTLTIQRTQQEDSAVYLCASSPGLAGGLHEQYFGPGTRLTVT.

The rearrangement uses TRBV20-1 and TRBJ2-5; 8 nucleotides match TRBD1. CDR1 is DFQATT and CDR2 is SNEGSKA in the germline V gene (reference sequence). The CDR3 consists of 16 residues. J gave up 3 bases and V 6 bases, and 15 bases lay outside the gene matches. CDR3 residues: CSASGTGGYVEETQYF. For the CDR3, the DNA is TGCAGTGCCTCCGGTACAGGGGGATATGTGGAAGAGACCCAGTACTTC.

The sample holds many counts of this clonotype. The chain combines TRBV6-1 with TRBJ1-1, with a tentative D call TRBD1 (6 bases). Germline V CDR1 and CDR2: MNHNS, SASEGT. The CDR3 loop spans 14 amino acids. V was trimmed by 3 bases and J by 0 bases, leaving 8 bases between them. CDR3 nucleotides: TGTGCCAGCAGTGACCGGACAGTGAACACTGAAGCTTTCTTT. Translated, it gives CASSDRTVNTEAFF.

There are many counts of this clonotype. The rearrangement uses TRBV9 and TRBJ2-5; D gene unclear. The CDR3 totals 13 residues. Trimming cost V 0 bases and J 5 bases, with 8 bases left between them. The germline CDR1 and CDR2 sequences are SGDLS and YYNGEE. This CDR3 reads CASSVDQWETQYF. CDR3 DNA: TGTGCCAGCAGCGTAGATCAATGGGAGACCCAGTACTTC.

This clonotype has ten or more counts. The J gene is TRBJ2-2, the V gene TRBV27; 7 nucleotides agree with TRBD2. The ends lost 5 bases at V and 4 bases at J; junction bases unmatched: 7. CDR3 size: 15 residues. Germline V gene lookup returns CDR1 MNHEY and CDR2 SMNVEV (reference sequence). CDR3 sequence: CASSLSGSVTGELFF. CDR3 in DNA: TGTGCCAGCAGTCTTAGCGGGTCGGTCACCGGGGAGCTGTTTTTT.

The chain is built from TRBV18 and TRBJ2-3; TRBD1 matches 11 bases. The V gene end was trimmed by 5 bases and the J gene end by 6 bases; junction bases not matched to a gene: 7. This CDR3 has 15 amino acids. Germline V gene sequence: CDR1 KGHSH, CDR2 LQKENI. As DNA, the CDR3 is TGTGCCAGCTCATCGTCAGGACAGGGGGCGGATACGCAGTATTTT. It encodes CASSSSGQGADTQYF. The complete variable domain, with remaining parts taken from reference TRBV18 and TRBJ2-3, reads NAGVMQNPRHLVRRRGQEARLRCSPMKGHSHVYWYRQLPEEGLKFMVYLQKENIIDESGMPKERFSAEFPKEGPSILRIQQVVRGDSAAYFCASSSSGQGADTQYFGPGTRLTVL.

The chain employs TRBV6-2 or TRBV6-3 and TRBJ2-1, with no clear D. The V end lost 2 bases, the J end lost 8 bases, and 4 bases lay between the germline ends. The CDR3 extends over 11 amino acids. CDR1 and CDR2 from the germline V gene are MNHEY and SVGEGT. The CDR3: CASSYVDEQFF. CDR3 in DNA: TGTGCCAGCAGTTACGTGGATGAGCAGTTCTTC.

On this clonotype: A much larger clone is a single base away; this may be a read error. V is TRBV30 and J is TRBJ2-7; D unresolved. Deletions cut 4 bases from V and 2 bases from J, with 15 bases between. CDR1 GTSNPN and CDR2 SVGIG come from the germline V gene (reference sequence). This CDR3 has 14 amino acids. CDR3 loop: CAWNTVLQPYEQYF. The CDR3, as DNA: TGTGCCTGGAATACGGTCCTTCAACCCTACGAGCAGTACTTC.

This clonotype came up a few times. The gene calls are TRBV20-1 and TRBJ1-5, with D maybe TRBD1 (5 bases). Trimming left V 6 bases short and J 3 bases short, with 18 bases between. CDR1 is DFQATT, CDR2 SNEGSKA, per germline (reference sequence). The CDR3 contains 15 residues. This chain's CDR3 is CSARTRGGNNQPQHF. The CDR3 DNA reads TGCAGTGCGAGGACCCGTGGGGGAAACAATCAGCCCCAGCATTTT.

Of note for this clonotype: A much bigger clone sits one base away, suggesting this may be a read error. The chain couples TRBV7-3 to TRBJ2-3; a possible D gene is TRBD2 (6 bases). This CDR3 has 12 amino acids. Germline CDR1 reads SGHTA; CDR2 reads FQGTGA. Deletions cut 7 bases from V and 5 bases from J, with 10 bases between. CDR3 protein: CASIREVDTQYF. The CDR3, as DNA: TGTGCCAGCATCAGGGAGGTAGATACGCAGTATTTT.

This clonotype has a count of ten or more. The chain joins TRBV7-3 to TRBJ2-1; 9 nucleotides agree with TRBD2. Germline V gene sequence: CDR1 SGHTA, CDR2 FQGTGA. This CDR3 has 14 residues. The ends lost 2 bases at V and 6 bases at J; junction bases unmatched: 2. In nucleotides, the CDR3 is TGTGCCAGCAGCTTAGCGGGGGGGCCCAATGAGCAGTTCTTC. Translation: CASSLAGGPNEQFF.

The chain uses TRBV9 and TRBJ2-7, with D tentatively TRBD2 (6 bases). V was clipped by 2 bases and J by 2 bases, with 8 bases between them. Germline CDR1 reads SGDLS; CDR2 reads YYNGEE. The CDR3 contains 13 residues. CDR3 loop: CASSVGTAYEQYF. CDR3 nucleotides: TGTGCCAGCAGCGTTGGGACTGCCTACGAGCAGTACTTC.

In this sample, this clonotype turned up many times. The J gene is TRBJ2-3, the V gene TRBV3-1, with 10 bases fitting TRBD2. CDR3 length: 17 residues. CDR1 is LGHDT, CDR2 YNNKEL, per germline (reference sequence). J was trimmed by 0 bases and V by 1 base; bases with no gene match: 4. As DNA, the CDR3 is TGTGCCAGCAGCCAAGGGCTAGCGGGGGCTAGCACAGATACGCAGTATTTT. Translated: CASSQGLAGASTDTQYF.

This clonotype has a count of ten or more. V usage is TRBV7-2 and J usage is TRBJ2-5; the D gene is possibly TRBD1 (6 bases). This CDR3 contains 15 residues. Germline assignment: CDR1 SGHTA and CDR2 FQGNSA. V was shortened by 1 base and J by 4 bases, with 13 bases between the two germline ends. CDR3 coding DNA: TGTGCCAGCAGCTTAGATACAGGGTCGAGAGAGACCCAGTACTTC. This encodes CASSLDTGSRETQYF.

This clonotype was picked up many times. The chain combines TRBV2 with TRBJ2-1; D call uncertain. V dropped 6 bases and J dropped 7 bases, with 10 bases sitting between them. The CDR3 totals 12 residues. Germline V gene lookup returns CDR1 SNHLY and CDR2 FYNNEI. The CDR3 DNA follows: TGTGCCAGCAGACTTGACCAAAATGAGCAGTTCTTC. Amino acid sequence: CASRLDQNEQFF. Full variable domain (remainder filled in from reference TRBV2 and TRBJ2-1): EPEVTQTPSHQVTQMGQEVILRCVPISNHLYFYWYRQILGQKVEFLVSFYNNEISEKSEIFDDQFSVERPDGSNFTLKIRSTKLEDSAMYFCASRLDQNEQFFGPGTRLTVL.

Many counts were recorded for this clonotype. The chain recombines TRBV11-2 with TRBJ1-6; perhaps TRBD1 as D (5 bases). This CDR3 region has 13 residues. CDR1 SGHAT and CDR2 FQNNGV come from the germline V gene. V was shortened by 5 bases and J by 14 bases, with 16 bases between the two germline ends. CDR3: CASSTRGWVALHF. The CDR3 coding sequence is TGTGCCAGCAGCACCCGGGGGTGGGTGGCCCTCCACTTT. Complete variable domain (other parts from reference TRBV11-2 and TRBJ1-6): EAGVAQSPRYKIIEKRQSVAFWCNPISGHATLYWYQQILGQGPKLLIQFQNNGVVDDSQLPKDRFSAERLKGVDSTLKIQPAKLEDSAVYLCASSTRGWVALHFGNGTRLTVT.

This clonotype was counted ten times or more. J is TRBJ1-1 and V is TRBV29-1, with D possibly matching TRBD1 (6 bases). Germline CDR1 reads SQVTM; CDR2 reads ANQGSEA. Trimming pared 6 bases from V and 5 bases from J, leaving 16 bases between. The CDR3 loop spans 13 amino acids. The CDR3, as DNA: TGCAGCGTCGATGCAGGGGCGCGTACTGAAGCTTTCTTT. It codes for CSVDAGARTEAFF.